This T cell receptor (beta chain) stems from a study of T cell responses to AZD1222 COVID-19 vaccine. Whole-study findings and limits: Seropositivity was recorded at baseline in only a handful of AZD1222 recipients. Spike-wide coverage was observed for vaccine-associated CD4 TCRs, with dominant responses at 160-218 and 743-854. Donor demographics were predominantly white British with a female majority; clonal diversity may be underestimated. Repertoires were obtained solely post-peak T cell response.

Comments on this clone: What it recognizes is unknown.

Assay: immunoSEQ multiplex PCR; the TCRdb copy retains only in-frame clones and omits some. The data show 150,000 or so clones, about 87% seen once. Trimming removed 1 base at V and 2 bases at J, with 16 bases between. Germline CDR1 is SGHNT and CDR2 is YENEEA. The CDR3 is made up of 17 amino acids. This receptor was identified in an adult in good health. The gene calls are TRBV11-3 and TRBJ2-3; D is uncertain. The sample was peripheral blood, taken on day 0 of AZD1222 vaccination. The CDR3 nucleotides read TGTGCCAGCAGCTTAGGCCGCCTCGGCAAATACACAGATACGCAGTATTTT. This encodes CASSLGRLGKYTDTQYF.